Listed below are T cell receptor beta chains from one sample, sequenced in a study of shared clonotypes between healthy human individuals. Sequencing was performed with immunoSEQ multiplex PCR; in TCRdb, only in-frame clones are kept and a portion is missing. The sample holds around 510,000 clones, more than 95% seen once. The sequenced material came from naive CD4+ T cells sorted from blood. The receptor source for this set is a woman aged 25 to 39 in good health. The CDR3 runs from the conserved cysteine through the conserved F or W. D genes are given only for firm matches. Rows may omit the clone size; those that give it use once, few, many or a size class.

j_call | d_call | clone_size | v_call | cdr3_nt | cdr3_aa
TRBJ2-1 | TRBD2 | - | TRBV11-2 | TGTGCCAGCAGCTTAGAACCGCACCCAGCGGGAGGAGTGTCCTACAATGAGCAGTTCTTC | CASSLEPHPAGGVSYNEQFF
TRBJ2-6 | - | - | TRBV18 | TGTGCCAGCTCACGGGGGGCGCGGAACTCTGGGGCCAACGTCCTGACTTTC | CASSRGARNSGANVLTF
TRBJ2-7 | - | - | TRBV5-6 | TGTGCCAGCAGGGACCGACCGGGGAAGGACTACGAGCAGTACTTC | CASRDRPGKDYEQYF
TRBJ1-5 | - | - | TRBV6-1 | TGTGCCAGCGAGGGAAGAATCAATCAGCCCCAGCATTTT | CASEGRINQPQHF
TRBJ2-4 | TRBD1 | - | TRBV18 | TGTGCCAGCTCACCACGAAACAGGGGGGTCATTCAGTACTTC | CASSPRNRGVIQYF
TRBJ2-6 | - | once | TRBV14 | TGTGCCAGCAGCCAAGGGGCAGCCGGGGCCAACGTCCTGACTTTC | CASSQGAAGANVLTF
TRBJ2-7 | - | - | TRBV10-3 | TGTGCCATCAGCGTCCGGCGCGAGACGGAGCAGTACTTC | CAISVRRETEQYF
TRBJ1-6 | - | - | TRBV11-2 | TGTGCCAGCAGCTTAGTCTCCGATTCACCCCTCCACTTT | CASSLVSDSPLHF
TRBJ2-5 | TRBD1 | once | TRBV9 | TGTGCCAGCAGCACCCGACAGGGTCAAGAGACCCAGTACTTC | CASSTRQGQETQYF
TRBJ1-2 | - | - | TRBV20-1 | TGCAGTGCTCCGAAGGGCTACACCTTC | CSAPKGYTF
TRBJ2-7 | - | - | TRBV9 | TGTGCCAGCAGCGTAGGAGTCACGGGGGTCTACGAGCAGTACTTC | CASSVGVTGVYEQYF
TRBJ2-7 | - | - | TRBV5-4 | TGTGCCAGCAGCCGAGGCCTAGCGTACACCTACGAGCAGTACTTC | CASSRGLAYTYEQYF
TRBJ2-5 | TRBD2 | - | TRBV7-8 | TGTGCCAGCAGCTTAGCGCGGACGGGAGGGAGATTTGTGGCCCAGTACTTC | CASSLARTGGRFVAQYF
TRBJ2-7 | TRBD2 | once | TRBV28 | TGTGCCAGCAAGAGCGGGACTACCTACGAGCAGTACTTC | CASKSGTTYEQYF
TRBJ2-5 | - | - | TRBV5-5 | TGTGCCAGCAGCTTGCTGTACCAAGAGACCCAGTACTTC | CASSLLYQETQYF
TRBJ2-7 | TRBD2 | - | TRBV30 | TGTGCCTGGAGAGGCAGACGCCTGGGACTAGGCTACGAGCAGTACTTC | CAWRGRRLGLGYEQYF
TRBJ2-2 | TRBD2 | - | TRBV5-1 | TGCGCCAGCAGCCCTACAGCGGGAGTTGACGGGGAGCTGTTTTTT | CASSPTAGVDGELFF